This entry concerns a single T cell receptor (beta chain). Its antigen remains undetermined. The record has no base qualities; no much larger clone is one base away. The sample originates from a study of T cell repertoires in cytomegalovirus infection (dated by TCRdb to about 2019). Regarding the complete study: Donor HLA type was relevant to the analysis, because carriage of CMV infection together with the matching HLA type was indicated by public TCR beta signatures.

Compared with germline, V lacks 5 bases and J lacks 6 bases; bases without a gene match: 7. The CDR3 holds 13 amino acids from the cysteine to the phenylalanine. Of the read, only the CDR3 DNA is kept; its 39 bases are in frame from base 1. CDR1 and CDR2, per the germline V gene, are SGHTA and FQGTGA. What the authors observed across the whole study: The ex vivo response was dominated by HLA-C-restricted CMV-specific TCR beta clonotypes, which also provided the single most frequent clonotype in two of eight donors. Carriers of CMV infection plus the relevant HLA type were discriminated by the cumulative frequency of public TCR beta family members in the study cohort and in an independent roughly 370-donor cohort.

The sequencer listed for this sample is Illumina HiSeq 1500. TCRdb cleaned the public reads at Q25 with fastp, built clones with MiXCR and kept in-frame beta chains. Each entry is one CDR3 protein sequence, shown with its most common DNA and genes. This sample has under 350,000 distinct CDR3 sequences in its table, and 8% to 9.5% of those were observed once. The ten largest account for approximately 4.7% of the sample. The TCR sequence derives from a human donor in good health (CMV status not recorded). Some clones in this sample may be carry-over from other donors' samples. The sequence joins TRBV7-3 to TRBJ2-7; TRBD1 agrees with 7 junctional bases. Sequencing used PBMCs. At the DNA level, the sequence is TGTGCCAGCAGCCCGACAGGGTGGCGCGAGCAGTACTTC. Its product reads: CASSPTGWREQYF.